These T cell receptor beta chains were read from a single sample in a study of CD4+ T cells in melanoma. Measured with immunoSEQ multiplex PCR; TCRdb has only the in-frame clones, and not every one. The sample yields about 14,000 clones, under 80% seen once. Sequencing was performed on cells from a culture (not recorded whether cultured in vitro). Receptors were obtained from a human donor with melanoma. Each CDR3 is given without its conserved first and last residue.

v_gene,j_gene,len,CDR3aa
TRBV5-6,TRBJ2-7,12,ASSRMGTGDEQY
TRBV5-4,TRBJ1-2,12,ASRPGAEIHGYT
TRBV30,TRBJ1-5,11,AWSLSSGQPQH
TRBV10-3,TRBJ2-7,12,AISQQIRSYEQY
TRBV6-5,TRBJ1-1,13,ASTKRTGIGTEAF
TRBV11-1,TRBJ2-7,12,ASSRRRPPYEQY
TRBV11-2,TRBJ1-3,11,ASSLISGNTIY
TRBV7-9,TRBJ2-5,14,ASSVTSGGAGETQY
TRBV7-9,TRBJ1-5,16,ASSFATTGGVEYQPQH
TRBV5-1,TRBJ1-6,14,ASSLAGRGPNSPLH
TRBV18,TRBJ1-6,14,ASSPGQGRSGSPLH
TRBV6-1,TRBJ1-5,11,ASTRQGDQPQH
TRBV7-2,TRBJ1-5,11,ASAWDSNQPQH
TRBV6-1,TRBJ2-7,12,ASAEGRSSYEQY
TRBV15,TRBJ2-3,14,ATSRDRGGGTDTQY
TRBV7-9,TRBJ2-5,13,ASSLAWASRETQY
TRBV6-5,TRBJ1-1,11,ASSYSRETEAF
TRBV15,TRBJ1-2,13,ATSNDRGRNYGYT